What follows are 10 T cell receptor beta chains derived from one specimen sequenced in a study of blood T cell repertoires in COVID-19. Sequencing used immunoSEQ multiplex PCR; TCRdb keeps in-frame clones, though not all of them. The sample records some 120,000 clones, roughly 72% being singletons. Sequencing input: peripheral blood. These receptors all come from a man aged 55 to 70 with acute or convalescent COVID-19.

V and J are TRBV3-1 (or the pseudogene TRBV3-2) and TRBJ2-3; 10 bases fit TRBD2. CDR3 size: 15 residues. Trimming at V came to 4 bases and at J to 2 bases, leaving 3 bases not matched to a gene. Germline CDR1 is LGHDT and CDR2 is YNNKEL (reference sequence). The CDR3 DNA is TGTGCCAGCAGCCCCCTAGCGGGGGCCACAGATACGCAGTATTTT. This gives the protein CASSPLAGATDTQYF.

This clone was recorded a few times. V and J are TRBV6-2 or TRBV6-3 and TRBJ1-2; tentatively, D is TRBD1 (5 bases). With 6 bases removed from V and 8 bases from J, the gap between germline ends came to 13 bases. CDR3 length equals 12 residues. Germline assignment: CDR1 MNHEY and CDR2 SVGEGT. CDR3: CASSRTREGYTF. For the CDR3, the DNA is TGTGCCAGCAGCCGGACACGTGAAGGCTACACCTTC.

The CDR3 bases are TGTGCCAGCAGCCCCTACGGGGGACTAGCGGGAGAATTGAATGAGCAGTTCTTC. Translation: CASSPYGGLAGELNEQFF. This chain connects TRBV7-2 to TRBJ2-1, with 14 positions matching TRBD2. Germline CDR1 is SGHTA and CDR2 is FQGNSA. The CDR3 has 18 residues. V lost 5 bases to trimming and J lost 7 bases; unmatched junction nucleotides: 13.

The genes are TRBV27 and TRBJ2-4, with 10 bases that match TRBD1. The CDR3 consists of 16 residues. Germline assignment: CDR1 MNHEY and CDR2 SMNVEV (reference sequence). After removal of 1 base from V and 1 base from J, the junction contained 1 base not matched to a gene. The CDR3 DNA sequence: TGTGCCAGCAGTTTATTGGGACAGGGGGCCAAAAACATTCAGTACTTC. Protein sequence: CASSLLGQGAKNIQYF.

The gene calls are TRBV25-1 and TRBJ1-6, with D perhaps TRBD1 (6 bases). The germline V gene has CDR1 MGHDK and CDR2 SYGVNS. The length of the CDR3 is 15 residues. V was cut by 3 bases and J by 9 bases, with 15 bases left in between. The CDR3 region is CASSDSQGLSSPLHF. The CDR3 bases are TGTGCCAGCAGTGACTCCCAGGGGTTAAGTTCACCCCTCCACTTT.

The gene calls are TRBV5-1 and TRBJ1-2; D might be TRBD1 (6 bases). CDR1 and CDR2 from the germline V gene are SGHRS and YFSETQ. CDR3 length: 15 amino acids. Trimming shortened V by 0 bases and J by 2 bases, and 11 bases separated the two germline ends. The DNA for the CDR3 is TGCGCCAGCAGCTTGGATGACAGGAGGAACTATGGCTACACCTTC. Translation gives CASSLDDRRNYGYTF.

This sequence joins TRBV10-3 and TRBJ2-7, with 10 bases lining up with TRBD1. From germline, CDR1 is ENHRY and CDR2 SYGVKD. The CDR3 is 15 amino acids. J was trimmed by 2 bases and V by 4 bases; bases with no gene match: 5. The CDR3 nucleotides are TGTGCCATCAGTGGAGCCGGGACAGGGGCCTACGAGCAGTACTTC. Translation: CAISGAGTGAYEQYF.

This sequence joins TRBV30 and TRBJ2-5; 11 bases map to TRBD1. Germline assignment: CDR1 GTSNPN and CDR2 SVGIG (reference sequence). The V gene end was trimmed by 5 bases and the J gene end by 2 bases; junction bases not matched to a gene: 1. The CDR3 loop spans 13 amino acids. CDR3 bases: TGTGCCTGGGGGGACAGGGGGCAAGAGACCCAGTACTTC. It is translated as CAWGDRGQETQYF.

The chain's CDR3 is CASSQVAQDSNQPQHF. CDR3 nucleotides: TGTGCCAGCAGCCAAGTGGCCCAGGATAGCAATCAGCCCCAGCATTTT. This chain links TRBV4-2 with TRBJ1-5; unclear D gene. Germline V lookup: CDR1 LGHNA, CDR2 YNFKEQ. CDR3 length: 16 amino acids. Trimming took 1 base from V and 0 from J, leaving 10 bases between them.

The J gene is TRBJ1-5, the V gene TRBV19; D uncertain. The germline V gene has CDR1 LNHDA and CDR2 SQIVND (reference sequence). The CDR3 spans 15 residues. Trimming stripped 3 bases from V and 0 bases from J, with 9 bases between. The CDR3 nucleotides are TGTGCCAGTAGTATTGAGTATAGTAGCAATCAGCCCCAGCATTTT. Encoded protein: CASSIEYSSNQPQHF.